The 28 T cell receptor beta chains listed next were all sequenced from one sample in a study of T cell repertoires in cytomegalovirus infection. In TCRdb, the reads were re-called with MiXCR into one record per CDR3 protein. The data hold around 740,000 distinct CDR3 sequences, with approximately 34% observed a single time. Sequenced: PBMCs. These receptors came from a human donor in good health (CMV status not recorded). Some clones in this sample may be carry-over from other donors' samples.

At least ten counts were recorded for this clonotype. The V gene is TRBV6-2 or TRBV6-3, the J gene TRBJ2-7, with 10 bases matching TRBD2. Germline CDR1 is MNHEY and CDR2 is SVGEGT. This CDR3 has 16 residues. After removal of 7 bases from V and 6 bases from J, the junction contained 15 bases not matched to a gene. The CDR3 region has the DNA TGTGCCAGCACGGGGCTAGCGGGAGTTTCGTTTCTCGAGCAGTACTTC. It is translated as CASTGLAGVSFLEQYF.

The rearrangement links TRBV28 to TRBJ2-7, with 8 bases lining up with TRBD1. The V gene's germline CDR1 is MDHEN and CDR2 SYDVKM. The CDR3 has 15 amino acids. Trimming cost V 1 base and J 0 bases; bases outside gene matches: 2. The CDR3, as DNA: TGTGCCAGCAGTTTATTGGGACAGGTCTCCTACGAGCAGTACTTC. It codes for CASSLLGQVSYEQYF.

The chain joins TRBV5-6 to TRBJ1-1, with a tentative D call TRBD1 (5 bases). Germline CDR1 is SGHDT and CDR2 is YYEEEE. V gave up 0 bases and J gave up 2 bases, with 14 bases separating them. The CDR3 is made up of 16 amino acids. CDR3 DNA: TGTGCCAGCAGCTTGGCCACACAGGTTTTTAACACTGAAGCTTTCTTT. Translation gives CASSLATQVFNTEAFF.

The V call is TRBV6-2 or TRBV6-3, the J call TRBJ2-7; no firm D call. The CDR3 has 12 amino acids. Trimming removed 2 bases from V and 3 bases from J, with 5 bases in between. Germline CDR1 and CDR2: MNHEY and SVGEGT. DNA for the CDR3: TGTGCCAGCAGTTACGGGTTCTACGAGCAGTACTTC. This gives the protein CASSYGFYEQYF.

The chain recombines TRBV5-3 with TRBJ2-1; TRBD2 agrees at 10 bases. TRBV5-3 falls under the ORF class, with uncertain function. The V and J ends lost 8 bases and 3 bases, in that order; junction bases with no gene match: 14. The CDR3 covers 17 residues. The CDR3 loop is CASSRRGGTSDYNEQFF. Here the CDR3 DNA reads TGTGCCAGCAGCCGACGAGGGGGGACTAGCGACTACAATGAGCAGTTCTTC.

The sample holds a few counts of this clonotype. CDR3 sequence reads: CATSDLRAAGVGSEQFF. CDR3 sequence (DNA): TGTGCCACCAGTGATTTGAGGGCGGCGGGAGTAGGGAGTGAGCAGTTCTTC. V gene TRBV24-1 combines with J gene TRBJ2-1; 7 bases are a match to TRBD2. The V and J ends lost 0 bases and 9 bases, in that order; junction bases with no gene match: 13. CDR1 KGHDR and CDR2 SFDVKD come from the germline V gene. The CDR3 is made up of 17 amino acids.

This clonotype has a handful of counts. This chain uses TRBV14 with TRBJ2-1; D gene unclear. This CDR3 region has 13 residues. Deletions cut 0 bases from V and 9 bases from J, with 9 bases between. The germline V gene has CDR1 SGHDN and CDR2 FVKESK. CDR3 coding DNA: TGTGCCAGCAGCCAAGATCTTGGAAGTGAGCAGTTCTTC. This encodes CASSQDLGSEQFF.

This clonotype was counted between two and nine times. This chain connects TRBV7-9 to TRBJ1-1; 7 positions agree with TRBD1. V lost 4 bases, J lost 0 bases, and 5 bases stayed unmatched. There are 15 residues in the CDR3. CDR1 and CDR2 (germline): SEHNR, FQNEAQ (reference sequence). Here the CDR3 reads CASSSWTGLNTEAFF. CDR3 coding DNA: TGTGCCAGCAGCTCTTGGACAGGCCTGAACACTGAAGCTTTCTTT. The whole variable domain, filled in from reference TRBV7-9 and TRBJ1-1, reads DTGVSQNPRHKITKRGQNVTFRCDPISEHNRLYWYRQTLGQGPEFLTYFQNEAQLEKSRLLSDRFSAERPKGSFSTLEIQRTEQGDSAMYLCASSSWTGLNTEAFFGQGTRLTVV.

This clonotype showed up just a few times. The chain links TRBV5-1 to TRBJ2-2, with D perhaps assigned TRBD1 or TRBD2 (5 bases each). The germline gives CDR1 SGHRS, CDR2 YFSETQ. Trimming left V 5 bases short and J 3 bases short, with 17 bases between. This CDR3 has 16 amino acids. The chain's CDR3 is CASRKGDGPYTGELFF. CDR3 coding DNA: TGCGCCAGCAGAAAAGGGGACGGACCGTACACCGGGGAGCTGTTTTTT.

This clonotype occurred many times. V usage is TRBV11-2 and J usage is TRBJ2-5, with 8 bases identical to TRBD2. With V trimmed by 5 bases and J by 4 bases, 9 bases remained unmatched. Looked up from germline, CDR1 is SGHAT and CDR2 is FQNNGV. There are 15 residues in the CDR3. The CDR3 DNA reads TGTGCCAGCAGCCCCGAGCGGGGGCTGGGAGAGACCCAGTACTTC. Its translation is CASSPERGLGETQYF.

Regarding this clonotype: Since no conserved phenylalanine or tryptophan closes the CDR3, a read error is the likely cause. V and J are TRBV12-3 or TRBV12-4 and TRBJ2-7; TRBD1 matches at 9 bases. The CDR3 has 15 residues. The ends lost 5 bases at V and 4 bases at J; junction bases unmatched: 9. The chain's CDR3 is CASSHRDRERYEQYL. CDR3 nucleotide sequence: TGTGCCAGCAGTCACAGGGACAGGGAAAGGTACGAGCAGTACTTA.

The table lists this clonotype with a few counts. The chain employs TRBV7-9 and TRBJ1-5, with 11 bases matching TRBD1. The CDR3 covers 16 residues. Trimming removed 5 bases from V and 3 bases from J; junction bases left unmatched: 6. From germline, CDR1 is SEHNR and CDR2 FQNEAQ (reference sequence). This CDR3 reads CASSDWTGGNNQPQHF. In DNA, the CDR3 is TGTGCCAGCAGCGATTGGACAGGGGGCAACAATCAGCCCCAGCATTTT.

Many counts were recorded for this clonotype. This sequence joins TRBV7-2 and TRBJ1-2, with a weak D call TRBD1 (6 bases). CDR1 and CDR2 from the germline V gene are SGHTA and FQGNSA. V was cut by 7 bases and J by 2 bases, with 14 bases left in between. CDR3 length equals 14 residues. The CDR3: CASKFSGQNYGYTF. In DNA form, the CDR3 reads TGTGCCAGCAAGTTCTCCGGACAGAACTATGGCTACACCTTC.

At least ten counts were recorded for this clonotype. CDR3 in DNA: TGTGCCAGCAGCCGCAGGGACAGTTACAATCAGCCCCAGCATTTT. It encodes CASSRRDSYNQPQHF. V gene TRBV7-2 combines with J gene TRBJ1-5; TRBD1 matches at 7 bases. Trimming cost V 5 bases and J 3 bases; bases outside gene matches: 7. The CDR3 has 15 residues. Germline CDR1 SGHTA, CDR2 FQGNSA.

This clonotype appeared a few times. The V gene is TRBV28, the J gene TRBJ1-1; unclear D gene. This CDR3 has 13 amino acids. Germline V gene lookup returns CDR1 MDHEN and CDR2 SYDVKM. Trimming shortened V by 7 bases and J by 2 bases, and 11 bases separated the two germline ends. CDR3 nucleotide sequence: TGTGCCAGCATCGGCTGGGGTAACACTGAAGCTTTCTTT. Residues: CASIGWGNTEAFF.

This sequence joins TRBV11-2 and TRBJ1-2; D not resolved. Looked up from germline, CDR1 is SGHAT and CDR2 is FQNNGV. V lost 1 base and J 8 bases, leaving 14 bases between the germline ends. The CDR3 loop spans 14 amino acids. The CDR3 nucleotides read TGTGCCAGCAGCTTAGTACAGCGGCTTCGGGGCTACACCTTC. It translates to CASSLVQRLRGYTF.

In its sample, this clonotype was seen many times. The genes are TRBV7-2 and TRBJ1-1, with D hard to call. Germline CDR1 is SGHTA and CDR2 is FQGNSA. This CDR3 has 14 amino acids. V lost 1 base, J lost 2 bases, and 8 bases lay in between. The CDR3 loop is CASSLGPTNTEAFF. DNA of the CDR3: TGTGCCAGCAGCTTAGGACCGACTAACACTGAAGCTTTCTTT.

This clonotype has more than one count but fewer than ten. The chain joins TRBV28 to TRBJ2-1; TRBD1 might be the D (6 bases). CDR1 and CDR2 from the germline V gene are MDHEN and SYDVKM. CDR3 length: 15 amino acids. Trimming left V 6 bases short and J 4 bases short, with 16 bases between. The CDR3 protein is CASSLLDRTYNEQFF. The CDR3 nucleotides are TGTGCCAGCAGCCTACTCGACAGGACTTACAATGAGCAGTTCTTC.

The chain carries TRBV19 and TRBJ1-5, with a possible D match to TRBD1 (6 bases). Trimming left V 6 bases short and J 4 bases short, with 13 bases between. The CDR3 totals 14 residues. CDR1 and CDR2 (germline): LNHDA, SQIVND (reference sequence). The CDR3 loop is CASRWGRLNQPQHF. DNA of the CDR3: TGTGCCAGTAGATGGGGGCGCCTTAATCAGCCCCAGCATTTT.

The chain links TRBV7-2 to TRBJ2-5, with unresolved D. CDR3 length: 13 amino acids. The germline V gene encodes CDR1 SGHTA and CDR2 FQGNSA. V lost 1 base to trimming and J lost 9 bases, with 12 bases between them. The CDR3 sequence is CASSLEGFKPQYF. CDR3 DNA sequence: TGTGCCAGCAGCTTAGAGGGCTTTAAACCCCAGTACTTC.

Only a few counts were recorded for this clonotype. The chain carries TRBV28 and TRBJ1-1; tentatively, D is TRBD1 (5 bases). This CDR3 comprises 14 residues. V was trimmed by 5 bases and J by 5 bases, leaving 15 bases between them. Germline values: CDR1 MDHEN, CDR2 SYDVKM. Here the CDR3 reads CASSRPPGRTEAFF. The CDR3, as DNA: TGTGCCAGCAGTAGACCCCCAGGGAGGACTGAAGCTTTCTTT.

This clonotype was counted only a few times. The chain couples TRBV5-4 to TRBJ1-2; weak D call: TRBD1 (5 bases). The germline V and J ends were trimmed by 3 bases and 2 bases, with 11 bases remaining between them. The CDR3 runs to 14 residues. Germline CDR1 and CDR2: SGHNT and YYREEE (reference sequence). The DNA of the CDR3 is TGTGCCAGCAGCTCGTGGGGGGGAAACTATGGCTACACCTTC. It translates to CASSSWGGNYGYTF.

The chain's CDR3 is CASSLRLYEQYF. DNA for the CDR3: TGTGCCAGCAGCTTGAGACTCTACGAGCAGTACTTC. V gene TRBV5-6 combines with J gene TRBJ2-7, with D unresolved. Trimming left V 1 base short and J 3 bases short, with 5 bases between. Germline CDR1 reads SGHDT; CDR2 reads YYEEEE. This CDR3 comprises 12 residues.

Remarks on this clonotype: A much bigger clone sits one base away, suggesting this may be a read error. For the CDR3, the DNA is TGTGCCAGCAGCCCTGACAGGGTTTCTTTCTTT. It is translated as CASSPDRVSFF. This chain uses TRBV7-2 with TRBJ1-1; 7 nucleotides line up with TRBD1. V shed 5 bases and J 12 bases; nucleotides not matched to a gene: 6. The CDR3 extends over 11 amino acids. From germline, CDR1 is SGHTA and CDR2 FQGNSA.

The chain joins TRBV28 to TRBJ2-7; 9 bases fit TRBD1. The V and J ends lost 5 bases and 7 bases, in that order; junction bases with no gene match: 6. The germline CDR1 and CDR2 sequences are MDHEN and SYDVKM. The CDR3 is made up of 13 amino acids. The CDR3 here is CASSKETGGEQYF. The DNA of the CDR3 is TGTGCCAGCAGTAAAGAGACAGGGGGGGAGCAGTACTTC.

This rearrangement joins TRBV25-1 to TRBJ1-2; D unclear. Germline V CDR1 and CDR2: MGHDK, SYGVNS. The V gene lost 7 bases and the J gene lost 4 bases, with 10 bases spanning the gap. This CDR3 has 12 residues. In DNA form, the CDR3 reads TGTGCCAGCACGGGAGGCCCCTATGGCTACACCTTC. Translation gives CASTGGPYGYTF.

The genes are TRBV28 and TRBJ1-2, with 7 bases aligning to TRBD1. J lost 8 bases, V lost 4 bases, and 10 bases had no gene match. CDR3 length: 14 amino acids. Germline V CDR1 and CDR2: MDHEN, SYDVKM. CDR3 coding DNA: TGTGCCAGCAGTTCAGCAAAGGGGGCACAGGGCTACACCTTC. It translates to CASSSAKGAQGYTF.

This clonotype was found a few times. The rearrangement links TRBV28 to TRBJ1-5; D perhaps matches TRBD1 (6 bases). V lost 4 bases to trimming and J lost 4 bases, with 17 bases between them. The V gene's germline CDR1 is MDHEN and CDR2 SYDVKM. There are 16 residues in the CDR3. For the CDR3, the DNA is TGTGCCAGCAGTTCCGTTACAGGGTCCTATAATCAGCCCCAGCATTTT. It encodes CASSSVTGSYNQPQHF.